This T cell receptor beta chain appears in the sequencing data of a study of CD8+ T cells in alopecia areata. In each case, RNA was isolated and then reverse transcribed into cDNA as the sequencing template. The assay was immunoSEQ multiplex PCR, and TCRdb's table has in-frame clones only and misses some. In the table there are about 130,000 clones, around 49% of which are singletons. Punch biopsies of lesional scalp, plus peripheral blood, were taken from alopecia areata patients. PBMCs were stained for CD3, CD4 and CD8, and CD4+ and CD8+ T cells were sorted. After removal of 0 bases from V and 5 bases from J, the junction contained 4 bases not matched to a gene. This CDR3 is built from 15 residues. Germline loops: CDR1 MNHEY, CDR2 SVGAGI.

The sequencing used CD8+ T cells sorted from blood, collected at week 0. The source of this sequence is a human donor with alopecia areata. The gene calls are TRBV6-5 and TRBJ2-1, with 7 positions matching TRBD2. CDR3 protein: CASSYSTSADNEQFF. The CDR3 DNA is TGTGCCAGCAGTTACTCTACTAGCGCAGACAATGAGCAGTTCTTC.